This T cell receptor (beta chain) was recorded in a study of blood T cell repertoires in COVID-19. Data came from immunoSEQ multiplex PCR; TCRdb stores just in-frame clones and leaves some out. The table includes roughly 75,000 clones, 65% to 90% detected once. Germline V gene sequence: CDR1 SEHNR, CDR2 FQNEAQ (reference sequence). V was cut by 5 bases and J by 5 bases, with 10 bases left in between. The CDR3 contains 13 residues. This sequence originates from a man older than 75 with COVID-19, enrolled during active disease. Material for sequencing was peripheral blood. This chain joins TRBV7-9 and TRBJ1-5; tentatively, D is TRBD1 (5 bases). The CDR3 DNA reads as TGTGCCAGCAGCCGCGAAGGGGATCAGCCCCAGCATTTT. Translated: CASSREGDQPQHF.